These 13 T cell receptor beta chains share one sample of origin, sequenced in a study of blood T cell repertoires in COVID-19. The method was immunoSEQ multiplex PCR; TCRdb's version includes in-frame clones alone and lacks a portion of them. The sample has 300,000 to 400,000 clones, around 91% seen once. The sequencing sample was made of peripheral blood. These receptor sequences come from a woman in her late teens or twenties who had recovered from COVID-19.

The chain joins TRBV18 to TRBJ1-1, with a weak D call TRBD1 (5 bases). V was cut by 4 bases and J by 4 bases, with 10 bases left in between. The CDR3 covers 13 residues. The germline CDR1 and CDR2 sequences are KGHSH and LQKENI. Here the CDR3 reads CASSLTGGTEAFF. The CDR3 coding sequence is TGTGCCAGCTCACTCACGGGGGGCACTGAAGCTTTCTTT.

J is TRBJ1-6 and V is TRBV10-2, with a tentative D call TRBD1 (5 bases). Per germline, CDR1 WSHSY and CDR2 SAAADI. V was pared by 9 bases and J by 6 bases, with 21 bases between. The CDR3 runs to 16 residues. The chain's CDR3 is CASRGSARDFNSPLHF. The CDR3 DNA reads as TGCGCCAGTCGAGGTTCGGCCCGGGACTTTAATTCACCCCTCCACTTT.

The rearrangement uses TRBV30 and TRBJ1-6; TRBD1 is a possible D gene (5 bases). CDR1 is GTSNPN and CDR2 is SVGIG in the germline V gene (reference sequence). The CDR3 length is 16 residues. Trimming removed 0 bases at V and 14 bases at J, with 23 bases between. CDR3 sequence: CAWSVQGDSSVPTLHF. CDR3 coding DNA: TGTGCCTGGAGTGTTCAAGGGGACTCCTCCGTTCCGACCCTCCACTTT.

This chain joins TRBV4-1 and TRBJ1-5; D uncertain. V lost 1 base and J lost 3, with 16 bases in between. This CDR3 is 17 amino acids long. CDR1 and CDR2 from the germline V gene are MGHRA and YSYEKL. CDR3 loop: CASSQGGVQKYNQPQHF. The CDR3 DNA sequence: TGCGCCAGCAGCCAAGGTGGTGTGCAGAAGTACAATCAGCCCCAGCATTTT.

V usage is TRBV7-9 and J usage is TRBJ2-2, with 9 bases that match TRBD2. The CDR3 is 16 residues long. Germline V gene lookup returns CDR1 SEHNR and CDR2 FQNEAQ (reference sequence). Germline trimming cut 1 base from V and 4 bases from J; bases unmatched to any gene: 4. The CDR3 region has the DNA TGTGCCAGCAGCTTAGAAGGCGGGAGGGCCACCGGGGAGCTGTTTTTT. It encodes CASSLEGGRATGELFF.

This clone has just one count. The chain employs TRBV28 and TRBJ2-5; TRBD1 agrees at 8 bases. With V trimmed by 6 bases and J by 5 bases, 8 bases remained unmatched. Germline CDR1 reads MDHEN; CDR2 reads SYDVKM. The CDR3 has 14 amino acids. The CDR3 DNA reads TGTGCCAGCAGCCTACAGGGGGTTCGGGAGACCCAGTACTTC. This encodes CASSLQGVRETQYF.

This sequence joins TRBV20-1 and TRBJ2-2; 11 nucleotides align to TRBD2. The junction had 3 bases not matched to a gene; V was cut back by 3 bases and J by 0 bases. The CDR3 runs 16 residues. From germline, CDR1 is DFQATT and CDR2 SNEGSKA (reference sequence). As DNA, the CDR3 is TGCAGTGCTAGTACGACTAGCGGGGCGAACACCGGGGAGCTGTTTTTT. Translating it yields CSASTTSGANTGELFF.

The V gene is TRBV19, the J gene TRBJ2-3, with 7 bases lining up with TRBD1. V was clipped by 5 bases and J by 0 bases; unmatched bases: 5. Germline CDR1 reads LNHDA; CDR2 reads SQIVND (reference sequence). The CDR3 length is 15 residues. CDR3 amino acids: CASSLGTDSTDTQYF. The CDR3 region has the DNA TGTGCCAGTAGTCTGGGGACAGACAGCACAGATACGCAGTATTTT.

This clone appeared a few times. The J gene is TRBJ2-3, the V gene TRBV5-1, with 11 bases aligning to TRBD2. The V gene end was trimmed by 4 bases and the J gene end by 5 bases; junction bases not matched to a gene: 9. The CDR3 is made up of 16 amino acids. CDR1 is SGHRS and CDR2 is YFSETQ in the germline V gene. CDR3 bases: TGCGCCAGCAGCCAACTAGCGGGAGCCGTGCAAGATACGCAGTATTTT. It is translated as CASSQLAGAVQDTQYF.

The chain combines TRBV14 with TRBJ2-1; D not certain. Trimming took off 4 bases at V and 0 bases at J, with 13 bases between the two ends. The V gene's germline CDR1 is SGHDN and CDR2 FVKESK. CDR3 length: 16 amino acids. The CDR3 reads CASSPLFGGSYNEQFF. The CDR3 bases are TGTGCCAGCAGCCCCCTCTTCGGCGGCTCCTACAATGAGCAGTTCTTC.

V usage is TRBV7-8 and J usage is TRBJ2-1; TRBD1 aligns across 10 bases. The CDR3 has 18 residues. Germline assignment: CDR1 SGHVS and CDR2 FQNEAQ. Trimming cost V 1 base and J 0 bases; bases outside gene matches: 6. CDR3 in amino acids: CASSLVETGGGSYNEQFF. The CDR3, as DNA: TGTGCCAGCAGCTTAGTGGAGACAGGGGGCGGCTCCTACAATGAGCAGTTCTTC.

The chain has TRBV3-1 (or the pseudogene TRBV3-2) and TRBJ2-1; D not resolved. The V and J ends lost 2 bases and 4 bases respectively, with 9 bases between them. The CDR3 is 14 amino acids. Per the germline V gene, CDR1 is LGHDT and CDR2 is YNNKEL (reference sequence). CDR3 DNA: TGTGCCAGCAGCCAACGTCGAGAGTACAATGAGCAGTTCTTC. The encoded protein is CASSQRREYNEQFF.

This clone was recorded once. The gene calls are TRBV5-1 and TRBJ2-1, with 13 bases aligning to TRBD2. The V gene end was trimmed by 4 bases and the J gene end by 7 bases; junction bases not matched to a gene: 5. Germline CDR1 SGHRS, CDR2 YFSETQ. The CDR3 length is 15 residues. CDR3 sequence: CASSLGLAGENEQFF. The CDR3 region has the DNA TGCGCCAGCAGCCTCGGACTAGCGGGAGAGAATGAGCAGTTCTTC.